The 17 T cell receptor beta chains in this list originate from one sample, sequenced in a study of response to subunit inactivated influenza vaccine. TCRdb reprocessed the RT-PCR reads via MiXCR and lists one record per CDR3 protein. This repertoire shows about 800,000 distinct CDR3 sequences, 21% found once; its top ten account for about a tenth. This material consisted of PBMCs from blood, taken around 5 days after vaccination. Receptors originate from a man in his fifties who received an inactivated influenza vaccine.

This chain joins TRBV5-4 and TRBJ1-1; D possibly corresponds to TRBD1 (5 bases). Trimming removed 2 bases at V and 6 bases at J, with 11 bases between. This CDR3 has 13 residues. The germline V gene encodes CDR1 SGHNT and CDR2 YYREEE (reference sequence). CDR3 amino acids: CASSFWGFPEAFF. CDR3 nucleotides: TGTGCCAGCAGCTTCTGGGGGTTCCCTGAAGCTTTCTTT. The full variable domain, completed using reference TRBV5-4 and TRBJ1-1, is ETGVTQSPTHLIKTRGQQVTLRCSSQSGHNTVSWYQQALGQGPQFIFQYYREEENGRGNFPPRFSGLQFPNYSSELNVNALELDDSALYLCASSFWGFPEAFFGQGTRLTVV.

There are a few counts of this clonotype. V usage is TRBV4-2 and J usage is TRBJ1-5; 7 bases agree with TRBD1. V trimming: 5 bases; J trimming: 3 bases; junction bases outside the gene matches: 10. The CDR3 totals 16 residues. Looked up from germline, CDR1 is LGHNA and CDR2 is YNFKEQ. The CDR3 DNA reads as TGTGCCAGCAGCTCCCAGACAGGGAGAGACAATCAGCCCCAGCATTTT. The encoded protein is CASSSQTGRDNQPQHF.

This clonotype appeared a few times. The V gene is TRBV27, the J gene TRBJ1-6; no firm D call. The CDR3 has 14 residues. Trimming shortened V by 3 bases and J by 5 bases, and 8 bases separated the two germline ends. Germline CDR1 is MNHEY and CDR2 is SMNVEV (reference sequence). Here the CDR3 reads CASSFGVNNSPLHF. The DNA of the CDR3 is TGTGCCAGCAGTTTTGGGGTTAATAATTCACCCCTCCACTTT.

This clonotype was seen only a few times. The chain uses TRBV7-9 and TRBJ2-3, with TRBD2 matching over 9 bases. The V segment lost 5 bases and the J segment 2 bases; nucleotides outside the gene matches: 5. CDR1 and CDR2 from the germline V gene are SEHNR and FQNEAQ (reference sequence). The CDR3 extends over 15 amino acids. This chain's CDR3 is CASSMTSGHTDTQYF. In nucleotides, the CDR3 is TGTGCCAGCAGCATGACTAGCGGACACACAGATACGCAGTATTTT.

The V and J genes are TRBV20-1 and TRBJ1-1; D is ambiguous. This CDR3 region has 13 residues. V lost 3 bases and J lost 2, with 10 bases in between. Germline CDR1 DFQATT, CDR2 SNEGSKA (reference sequence). The CDR3 nucleotides are TGCAGTGCTAGGGAACAGCCTAACACTGAAGCTTTCTTT. Protein sequence: CSAREQPNTEAFF.

This clonotype has at least ten counts. J is TRBJ2-7 and V is TRBV5-1; D is unclear. This CDR3 comprises 13 residues. The germline gives CDR1 SGHRS, CDR2 YFSETQ. V was cut by 1 base and J by 2 bases, with 7 bases left in between. The CDR3 loop reads CASSLPATYEQYF. The CDR3 bases are TGCGCCAGCAGCTTGCCAGCCACCTACGAGCAGTACTTC.

This chain links TRBV29-1 with TRBJ2-3; the match to TRBD1 covers 7 bases. Germline loops: CDR1 SQVTM, CDR2 ANQGSEA. J lost 1 base, V lost 4 bases, and 17 bases had no gene match. CDR3 size: 18 residues. The CDR3 region is CSVAGPAHDRVRTDTQYF. The CDR3 DNA is TGCAGCGTTGCCGGGCCGGCCCACGACAGGGTTCGCACAGATACGCAGTATTTT.

This clonotype was seen at least ten times. This chain uses TRBV6-2 or TRBV6-3 with TRBJ1-1; weak D call: TRBD1 (6 bases). CDR1 MNHEY and CDR2 SVGEGT come from the germline V gene. V was pared by 4 bases and J by 4 bases, with 16 bases between. This CDR3 contains 15 residues. CDR3 residues: CASSSQGYTITEAFF. DNA for the CDR3: TGTGCCAGCAGTTCTCAGGGGTACACGATCACTGAAGCTTTCTTT.

The chain links TRBV30 to TRBJ1-2, with D possibly matching TRBD1 (6 bases). Trimming pared 4 bases from V and 7 bases from J, leaving 25 bases between. From germline, CDR1 is GTSNPN and CDR2 SVGIG (reference sequence). The CDR3 is made up of 16 amino acids. The CDR3: CAWNKGRTDRPGGYTF. CDR3 in DNA: TGTGCCTGGAATAAAGGTCGGACAGACAGGCCCGGTGGCTACACCTTC.

The chain employs TRBV10-3 and TRBJ2-7, with 8 bases aligning to TRBD2. The CDR3 consists of 14 residues. V dropped 10 bases and J dropped 0; count of bases not matched to a gene: 8. Germline CDR1 is ENHRY and CDR2 is SYGVKD. The CDR3 DNA is TGTGCCAGTTCCAAGACTAGCGACTCCTACGAGCAGTACTTC. Translated, it gives CASSKTSDSYEQYF.

This clonotype was seen a handful of times. The chain joins TRBV5-1 to TRBJ2-3; 7 bases are a match to TRBD2. CDR3 length: 15 residues. The V gene end was trimmed by 4 bases and the J gene end by 2 bases; junction bases not matched to a gene: 7. Germline assignment: CDR1 SGHRS and CDR2 YFSETQ. This CDR3 reads CASSRAGPSTDTQYF. CDR3 DNA sequence: TGCGCCAGCAGCCGAGCGGGACCTTCCACAGATACGCAGTATTTT.

The V gene is TRBV20-1, the J gene TRBJ2-1; 13 positions agree with TRBD2. This CDR3 contains 16 residues. CDR1 and CDR2 from the germline V gene are DFQATT and SNEGSKA (reference sequence). Trimming removed 3 bases from V and 2 bases from J; junction bases left unmatched: 4. The CDR3 sequence is CSARELAGGTYNEQFF. CDR3 bases: TGCAGTGCTAGGGAACTAGCGGGAGGGACCTACAATGAGCAGTTCTTC.

This clonotype has a handful of counts. This chain joins TRBV24-1 and TRBJ1-1, with unresolved D. This CDR3 comprises 13 residues. Germline CDR1 KGHDR, CDR2 SFDVKD. V was pared by 4 bases and J by 0 bases, with 5 bases between. The CDR3 region has the DNA TGTGCCACCAGTGACAGCTTGAACACTGAAGCTTTCTTT. Translation gives CATSDSLNTEAFF.

This clonotype was counted only a few times. The chain links TRBV20-1 to TRBJ2-5; 9 nucleotides align to TRBD1. The length of the CDR3 is 15 residues. CDR1 and CDR2 (germline): DFQATT, SNEGSKA (reference sequence). V shed 4 bases, J shed 5 bases, and the junction held 11 bases outside the gene matches. The CDR3 loop reads CSANWGQGLLETQYF. CDR3 sequence (DNA): TGCAGTGCTAACTGGGGACAGGGTTTGTTGGAGACCCAGTACTTC.

There are many counts of this clonotype. The V call is TRBV6-5, the J call TRBJ1-2; D gene uncertain. This CDR3 has 15 amino acids. The ends were cut back, 1 base at V and 6 bases at J, with 15 bases in the middle. The V gene's germline CDR1 is MNHEY and CDR2 SVGAGI. CDR3 nucleotides: TGTGCCAGCAGTTACTTTCCGGGCTCAGAGGATGGCTACACCTTC. Residues: CASSYFPGSEDGYTF.

This clonotype turned up a few times. The CDR3 DNA reads TGCGCCAGCAGCTCCTTTTCCGGATCGAACACCGGGGAGCTGTTTTTT. Translation gives CASSSFSGSNTGELFF. The J gene is TRBJ2-2, the V gene TRBV5-1; D not resolved. CDR1 and CDR2 (germline): SGHRS, YFSETQ. This CDR3 contains 16 residues. Trimming pared 3 bases from V and 0 bases from J, leaving 12 bases between.

The chain couples TRBV20-1 to TRBJ2-7, with TRBD1 matching 7 bases. J gave up 1 base and V 3 bases, and 6 bases lay outside the gene matches. The CDR3 totals 14 residues. CDR1 and CDR2 from the germline V gene are DFQATT and SNEGSKA (reference sequence). In DNA form, the CDR3 reads TGCAGTGCTAGGCCGGGACAGATATCCTACGAGCAGTACTTC. The encoded protein is CSARPGQISYEQYF.